Presented here are 18 T cell receptor beta chains from one specimen sequenced in a study of siplizumab effects on memory and regulatory T cells. Assay: immunoSEQ multiplex PCR; the TCRdb copy retains only in-frame clones and omits some. Here the sample spans fewer than 8,000 clones, about 60% being singletons. The sequenced material came from effector memory CD8+ T cells sorted from blood. Subset denoted: unstimulated CD8+ effector memory T cells. The receptors shown here come from a human donor in good health.

The chain is built from TRBV19 and TRBJ2-5; D is unclear. Germline CDR1 is LNHDA and CDR2 is SQIVND (reference sequence). The CDR3 runs 11 residues. Between the trimmed V and J ends, which lost 3 bases and 3 bases, there was a span of 2 bases. CDR3 sequence (DNA): TGTGCCAGTAGTATGGAAGAGACCCAGTACTTC. Amino acids: CASSMEETQYF.

This clone was detected a few times. The chain is built from TRBV23-1 and TRBJ1-2, with D unresolved. TRBV23-1 is sorted into the ORF group, with uncertain function. CDR3 length: 16 amino acids. V gave up 1 base and J gave up 1 base, with 13 bases separating them. The CDR3 nucleotides are TGCGCCAGCAGTCAATTTAGGGTCGAGTTTAACTATGGCTACACCTTC. Translated, it gives CASSQFRVEFNYGYTF.

The gene calls are TRBV7-3 and TRBJ1-1, with D unresolved. V lost 1 base, J lost 5 bases, and 14 bases lay in between. The CDR3 consists of 15 residues. Germline V CDR1 and CDR2: SGHTA, FQGTGA. CDR3 sequence: CASSLNVGLGTEAFF. CDR3 nucleotide sequence: TGTGCCAGCAGCTTAAATGTGGGGTTGGGGACTGAAGCTTTCTTT.

The J gene is TRBJ1-6, the V gene TRBV6-4; D unclear. Germline CDR1 reads MRHNA; CDR2 reads SNTAGT. The CDR3 is 15 residues long. V lost 2 bases and J 6 bases, leaving 11 bases between the germline ends. CDR3 protein: CASSDQDGTNSPLHF. In DNA form, the CDR3 reads TGTGCCAGCAGTGACCAGGACGGAACTAATTCACCCCTCCACTTT.

This clone is categorized as medium-sized. The V and J genes are TRBV6-4 and TRBJ2-3, with TRBD2 identical over 12 bases. After removal of 2 bases from V and 4 bases from J, the junction contained 1 base not matched to a gene. The germline gives CDR1 MRHNA, CDR2 SNTAGT. This CDR3 has 15 amino acids. The DNA for the CDR3 is TGTGCCAGCAGTGACGCTAGCGGGGGGGCAGATACGCAGTATTTT. This codes for CASSDASGGADTQYF.

By share of the sample, this clone is medium-sized. CDR3 region: CASRGRLAGDYEQYF. The CDR3 DNA follows: TGTGCCAGCAGGGGGAGACTAGCGGGGGACTACGAGCAGTACTTC. The rearrangement joins TRBV5-6 to TRBJ2-7; 12 nucleotides match TRBD2. Germline lookup yields CDR1 SGHDT and CDR2 YYEEEE. This CDR3 has 15 amino acids. J lost 3 bases, V lost 5 bases, and 6 bases had no gene match. Drawing the rest from reference TRBV5-6 and TRBJ2-7, the complete variable domain is DAGVTQSPTHLIKTRGQQVTLRCSPKSGHDTVSWYQQALGQGPQFIFQYYEEEERQRGNFPDRFSGHQFPNYSSELNVNALLLGDSALYLCASRGRLAGDYEQYFGPGTRLTVT.

By share, this clone counts as medium-sized. The gene calls are TRBV6-4 and TRBJ2-1; D is undetermined. Germline CDR1 and CDR2: MRHNA and SNTAGT. Deletions cut 3 bases from V and 2 bases from J, with 8 bases between. The CDR3 has 14 residues. The CDR3 bases are TGTGCCAGCAGTGATGAGAGAGCCTACAATGAGCAGTTCTTC. Its translation is CASSDERAYNEQFF.

The chain's CDR3 is CASSKGDRGSNYGYTF. Written as DNA, the CDR3 is TGTGCCAGCAGCAAAGGGGACAGGGGGTCTAACTATGGCTACACCTTC. This chain uses TRBV21-1 with TRBJ1-2; TRBD1, the table's D call, lacks a check against the DNA. TRBV21-1 is a documented pseudogene. This CDR3 is 16 amino acids long.

V is TRBV6-4 and J is TRBJ1-1; D ambiguous. V was clipped by 0 bases and J by 3 bases, with 14 bases between them. This CDR3 region has 16 residues. Per germline, CDR1 MRHNA and CDR2 SNTAGT. The CDR3 sequence: CASSDSRSRQHTEAFF. CDR3 nucleotides: TGTGCCAGCAGTGACTCGAGGTCGAGGCAGCACACTGAAGCTTTCTTT.

This clone was observed a single time. The chain employs TRBV9 and TRBJ2-7; 8 bases map to TRBD2. The CDR3 runs to 15 residues. The V gene end was trimmed by 0 bases and the J gene end by 7 bases; junction bases not matched to a gene: 9. CDR1 and CDR2 (germline): SGDLS, YYNGEE. The CDR3 protein is CASSVVGGGPEEQYF. The CDR3 DNA follows: TGTGCCAGCAGCGTAGTTGGCGGGGGGCCGGAGGAGCAGTACTTC.

This chain connects TRBV6-6 to TRBJ2-7, with a possible D match to TRBD1 (6 bases). CDR3 length: 14 residues. Trimming left V 0 bases short and J 5 bases short, with 11 bases between. CDR1 MNHNY and CDR2 SVGAGI come from the germline V gene (reference sequence). CDR3 sequence: CASSYSNSGDEQYF. CDR3 DNA: TGTGCCAGCAGTTACTCGAACTCAGGGGACGAGCAGTACTTC.

This clone has only a few counts. J is TRBJ1-5 and V is TRBV7-2; D is uncertain. The germline gives CDR1 SGHTA, CDR2 FQGNSA. V lost 1 base, J lost 3 bases, and 10 bases lay in between. The CDR3 spans 15 residues. The CDR3 loop is CASSLVRDDNQPQHF. CDR3 in DNA: TGTGCCAGCAGCTTAGTTCGGGATGACAATCAGCCCCAGCATTTT.

By share, this clone counts as medium-sized. V gene TRBV6-1 combines with J gene TRBJ2-7, with D possibly TRBD1 on 6 matching bases. Germline V lookup: CDR1 MNHNS, CDR2 SASEGT. The CDR3 has 13 residues. V was cut by 11 bases and J by 1 base, with 15 bases left in between. CDR3 DNA sequence: TGTGCCGGTCAAGAGGGGGTTTCCTACGAGCAGTACTTC. This gives the protein CAGQEGVSYEQYF.

This chain links TRBV15 with TRBJ2-7, with 8 positions matching TRBD1. Germline CDR1 is LNHNV and CDR2 is YYDKDF (reference sequence). V shed 1 base, J shed 7 bases, and the junction held 6 bases outside the gene matches. This CDR3 comprises 14 residues. This CDR3 is CATSRGTGPVEQYF. The DNA for the CDR3 is TGTGCCACCAGCAGAGGGACAGGGCCGGTTGAGCAGTACTTC.

V gene TRBV10-1 combines with J gene TRBJ2-3; D not resolved. The V end lost 2 bases, the J end lost 4 bases, and 16 bases lay between the germline ends. In germline, CDR1 is WNHNN, CDR2 SYGVQD (reference sequence). The CDR3 is made up of 16 amino acids. The CDR3 protein is CASSEKGADSPDTQYF. The DNA of the CDR3 is TGCGCCAGCAGTGAGAAAGGAGCCGATAGTCCAGATACGCAGTATTTT.

The V gene is TRBV15, the J gene TRBJ2-1; 7 positions match TRBD1. Germline V gives CDR1 LNHNV, CDR2 YYDKDF (reference sequence). V lost 1 base and J lost 6; bases outside the gene matches: 6. The CDR3 runs 15 residues. CDR3 nucleotides: TGTGCCACCAGCAGAGTTCAGGGGGAAGCCAATGAGCAGTTCTTC. Translating gives CATSRVQGEANEQFF.

The rearrangement joins TRBV6-4 to TRBJ1-4, with D possibly being TRBD1 (6 bases). CDR3 length: 13 residues. Germline CDR1 MRHNA, CDR2 SNTAGT. V was pared by 5 bases and J by 5 bases, with 9 bases between. This CDR3 is CASSRQANEKLFF. CDR3 coding DNA: TGTGCCAGCAGTAGACAGGCAAATGAAAAACTGTTTTTT.

V usage is TRBV27 and J usage is TRBJ2-2, with 7 positions matching TRBD2. Per the germline V gene, CDR1 is MNHEY and CDR2 is SMNVEV (reference sequence). The V and J ends lost 5 bases and 4 bases, in that order; junction bases with no gene match: 4. The CDR3 consists of 14 residues. CDR3 region: CASSLWGGTGELFF. Here the CDR3 DNA reads TGTGCCAGCAGTCTTTGGGGGGGCACCGGGGAGCTGTTTTTT.